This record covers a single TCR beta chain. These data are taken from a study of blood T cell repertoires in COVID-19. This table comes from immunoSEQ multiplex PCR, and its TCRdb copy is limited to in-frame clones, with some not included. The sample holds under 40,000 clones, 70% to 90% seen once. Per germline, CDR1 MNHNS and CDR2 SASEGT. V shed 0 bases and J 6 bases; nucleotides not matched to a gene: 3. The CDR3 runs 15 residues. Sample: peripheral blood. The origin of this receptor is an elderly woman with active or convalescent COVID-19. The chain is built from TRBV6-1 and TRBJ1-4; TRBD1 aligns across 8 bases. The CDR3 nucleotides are TGTGCCAGCAGTGAAGCGCCAGGGGGCGATGAAAAACTGTTTTTT. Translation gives CASSEAPGGDEKLFF.